A selection of T cell receptor beta chains follows, all from one sample in a study of human T cells and chemical hapten exposure. TCRdb ran MiXCR on the RACE reads and lists one entry per CDR3 protein. The table has just over 350,000 distinct CDR3 sequences, more than 5% seen once. The input for sequencing was whole blood, taken in connection with sensitization to the hapten diphenylcyclopropenone (DPC). These receptors were obtained from a woman in her late teens or twenties with alopecia areata. Some clones in this sample may be carry-over from other donors' samples. CDR3s include the opening cysteine and the closing phenylalanine or tryptophan. A D gene is named only where the DNA matches it firmly. Clone size is not always given. Where it is, it says once, few, many or a class for expanded clones.

V gene: TRBV6-2/TRBV6-3
clone size: -
D gene: -
J gene: TRBJ2-5
CDR3 protein: CASNHGETQYF
CDR3 DNA: TGTGCCAGCAACCACGGGGAGACCCAGTACTTC

V gene: TRBV10-2
clone size: -
D gene: -
J gene: TRBJ2-6
CDR3 protein: CASRSYSGANVLTF
CDR3 DNA: TGCGCCAGCAGGTCTTACTCTGGGGCCAACGTCCTGACTTTC

V gene: TRBV4-3
clone size: few
D gene: TRBD2
J gene: TRBJ2-7
CDR3 protein: CASSQETSGGESSYEQYF
CDR3 DNA: TGCGCCAGCAGCCAGGAGACTAGCGGGGGGGAAAGCTCCTACGAGCAGTACTTC

V gene: TRBV7-2
clone size: many
D gene: -
J gene: TRBJ1-1
CDR3 protein: CASSLRETLFLDEAFF
CDR3 DNA: TGTGCCAGCAGCTTGAGGGAGACGCTATTCTTGGATGAAGCTTTCTTT

V gene: TRBV6-5
clone size: many
D gene: TRBD2
J gene: TRBJ2-2
CDR3 protein: CASSYNLAGGTGELFF
CDR3 DNA: TGTGCCAGCAGTTACAATCTAGCGGGGGGCACCGGGGAGCTGTTTTTT

V gene: TRBV29-1
clone size: -
D gene: TRBD1
J gene: TRBJ2-1
CDR3 protein: CSVLDRVNEQFF
CDR3 DNA: TGCAGCGTACTGGACAGGGTGAATGAGCAGTTCTTC

V gene: TRBV11-2
clone size: many
D gene: -
J gene: TRBJ1-5
CDR3 protein: CASSVGAGANQPQHF
CDR3 DNA: TGTGCCAGCAGCGTAGGGGCAGGGGCTAATCAGCCCCAGCATTTT

V gene: TRBV5-1
clone size: -
D gene: TRBD1
J gene: TRBJ2-3
CDR3 protein: CASSLAGTGGLTDTQYF
CDR3 DNA: TGCGCCAGCAGCTTGGCGGGGACAGGGGGCCTGACAGATACGCAGTATTTT

V gene: TRBV6-6
clone size: many
D gene: TRBD1
J gene: TRBJ1-6
CDR3 protein: CASSYRDSYSPLHF
CDR3 DNA: TGTGCCAGCAGTTACCGGGACAGCTATTCACCCCTCCACTTT

V gene: TRBV20-1
clone size: -
D gene: -
J gene: TRBJ2-3
CDR3 protein: CSPRVGTDTQYF
CDR3 DNA: TGCAGTCCCCGGGTGGGGACAGATACGCAGTATTTT

V gene: TRBV20-1
clone size: -
D gene: TRBD2
J gene: TRBJ2-7
CDR3 protein: CSAKDLAGDSYEQYF
CDR3 DNA: TGCAGTGCAAAGGACTTAGCGGGGGACTCCTACGAGCAGTACTTC

V gene: TRBV20-1
clone size: many
D gene: -
J gene: TRBJ2-7
CDR3 protein: CSAQSGTLSYEQYF
CDR3 DNA: TGCAGTGCCCAGAGCGGGACACTCTCCTACGAGCAGTACTTC

V gene: TRBV7-9
clone size: few
D gene: TRBD2
J gene: TRBJ2-5
CDR3 protein: CASSPPRGDNQETQYF
CDR3 DNA: TGTGCCAGCAGCCCCCCCCGGGGGGATAATCAAGAGACCCAGTACTTC

V gene: TRBV10-3
clone size: many
D gene: -
J gene: TRBJ2-7
CDR3 protein: CAISDRDYEQYF
CDR3 DNA: TGTGCCATCAGTGACCGTGATTACGAGCAGTACTTC

V gene: TRBV11-1
clone size: many
D gene: TRBD2
J gene: TRBJ2-5
CDR3 protein: CASSPGLAGRRETQYF
CDR3 DNA: TGTGCCAGCAGCCCCGGACTAGCGGGGCGGAGGGAGACCCAGTACTTC

V gene: TRBV21-1
clone size: many
D gene: -
J gene: TRBJ1-1
CDR3 protein: CASSDYKLGQPNTEAFF
CDR3 DNA: TGTGCCAGCAGCGACTACAAACTAGGACAGCCGAACACTGAAGCTTTCTTT

V gene: TRBV9
clone size: many
D gene: -
J gene: TRBJ2-6
CDR3 protein: CASIKGDTGSGANVLTF
CDR3 DNA: TGTGCCAGCATTAAAGGGGACACTGGCTCTGGGGCCAACGTCCTGACTTTC

V gene: TRBV2
clone size: -
D gene: TRBD2
J gene: TRBJ2-1
CDR3 protein: CASSNLAGGVYNEQFF
CDR3 DNA: TGTGCCAGCAGTAATCTCGCCGGGGGGGTTTACAATGAGCAGTTCTTC

V gene: TRBV6-6
clone size: many
D gene: -
J gene: TRBJ2-3
CDR3 protein: CASSPLPVWAGTDTQYF
CDR3 DNA: TGTGCCAGCAGTCCTTTGCCGGTTTGGGCCGGCACAGATACGCAGTATTTT

V gene: TRBV10-3
clone size: few
D gene: -
J gene: TRBJ2-3
CDR3 protein: CAISLAGRTDTQYF
CDR3 DNA: TGTGCCATCAGCCTCGCAGGACGCACAGATACGCAGTATTTT

V gene: TRBV7-9
clone size: few
D gene: -
J gene: TRBJ2-7
CDR3 protein: CASSVSSPYEQYF
CDR3 DNA: TGTGCCAGCAGCGTCTCATCTCCGTACGAGCAGTACTTC

V gene: TRBV14
clone size: -
D gene: TRBD2
J gene: TRBJ2-5
CDR3 protein: CASSFGTSGGRIQETQYF
CDR3 DNA: TGTGCCAGCAGCTTCGGGACTAGCGGGGGTCGGATCCAAGAGACCCAGTACTTC

V gene: TRBV5-1
clone size: -
D gene: TRBD2
J gene: TRBJ2-5
CDR3 protein: CASRTSGEYQETQYF
CDR3 DNA: TGCGCCAGCAGGACTAGCGGGGAGTACCAAGAGACCCAGTACTTC

V gene: TRBV3-1
clone size: few
D gene: -
J gene: TRBJ1-6
CDR3 protein: CASSQEAGWGNSPLHF
CDR3 DNA: TGTGCCAGCAGCCAAGAAGCCGGATGGGGTAATTCACCCCTCCACTTT

V gene: TRBV28
clone size: few
D gene: -
J gene: TRBJ1-1
CDR3 protein: CASSLYELRDTEAFF
CDR3 DNA: TGTGCCAGCAGTTTATATGAGTTGCGGGACACTGAAGCTTTCTTT

V gene: TRBV5-4
clone size: few
D gene: TRBD1
J gene: TRBJ2-7
CDR3 protein: CASSLDGTEAPYEQYF
CDR3 DNA: TGTGCCAGCAGCTTGGACGGGACAGAGGCTCCCTACGAGCAGTACTTC

V gene: TRBV25-1
clone size: few
D gene: TRBD1
J gene: TRBJ2-1
CDR3 protein: CASSETGAEQFF
CDR3 DNA: TGTGCCAGCAGTGAAACAGGGGCCGAGCAGTTCTTC

V gene: TRBV18
clone size: few
D gene: -
J gene: TRBJ1-5
CDR3 protein: CASSPPSGVGGNQPQHF
CDR3 DNA: TGTGCCAGCTCACCACCGTCAGGGGTCGGGGGCAATCAGCCCCAGCATTTT

V gene: TRBV4-3
clone size: few
D gene: TRBD1
J gene: TRBJ2-3
CDR3 protein: CASSQDRKGAGSDTQYF
CDR3 DNA: TGCGCCAGCAGCCAAGATCGTAAGGGGGCCGGGTCAGATACGCAGTATTTT

V gene: TRBV12-5
clone size: few
D gene: -
J gene: TRBJ1-1
CDR3 protein: CASGTEQYTEAFF
CDR3 DNA: TGTGCTAGTGGTACTGAGCAGTACACTGAAGCTTTCTTT

V gene: TRBV29-1
clone size: many
D gene: -
J gene: TRBJ1-2
CDR3 protein: CSVDEQPTNYGYTF
CDR3 DNA: TGCAGCGTTGATGAGCAGCCAACCAACTATGGCTACACCTTC

V gene: TRBV12-3/TRBV12-4
clone size: many
D gene: -
J gene: TRBJ1-1
CDR3 protein: CASSLTDSVGTEAFF
CDR3 DNA: TGTGCCAGCAGTTTAACAGACAGTGTAGGCACTGAAGCTTTCTTT

V gene: TRBV7-2
clone size: -
D gene: -
J gene: TRBJ2-7
CDR3 protein: CASSSRSHEQYF
CDR3 DNA: TGTGCCAGCAGCTCTCGGTCCCACGAGCAGTACTTC

V gene: TRBV19
clone size: many
D gene: TRBD2
J gene: TRBJ2-7
CDR3 protein: CASSESFRLATSQEQYF
CDR3 DNA: TGTGCCAGTAGCGAATCCTTTCGACTAGCCACCTCGCAGGAGCAGTACTTC

V gene: TRBV7-2
clone size: -
D gene: -
J gene: TRBJ1-1
CDR3 protein: CASSLNGGGSEAFF
CDR3 DNA: TGTGCCAGCAGCTTAAACGGGGGCGGATCTGAAGCTTTCTTT

V gene: TRBV6-5
clone size: many
D gene: -
J gene: TRBJ1-4
CDR3 protein: CASSYTGLTNEKLFF
CDR3 DNA: TGTGCCAGCAGTTATACAGGGTTAACTAATGAAAAACTGTTTTTT

V gene: TRBV12-3/TRBV12-4
clone size: -
D gene: -
J gene: TRBJ1-3
CDR3 protein: CASRDSHSGNTIYF
CDR3 DNA: TGTGCCAGCAGGGACAGTCACTCTGGAAACACCATATATTTT

V gene: TRBV20-1
clone size: many
D gene: TRBD1
J gene: TRBJ1-5
CDR3 protein: CSARAGTGGNQPQHF
CDR3 DNA: TGCAGTGCTAGAGCTGGGACAGGGGGCAATCAGCCCCAGCATTTT

V gene: TRBV4-2
clone size: many
D gene: TRBD2
J gene: TRBJ2-1
CDR3 protein: CASSQDWGGAYNEQFF
CDR3 DNA: TGTGCCAGCAGCCAAGATTGGGGAGGGGCCTACAATGAGCAGTTCTTC

V gene: TRBV7-9
clone size: few
D gene: -
J gene: TRBJ1-3
CDR3 protein: CASSLGSGSSSGNTIYF
CDR3 DNA: TGTGCCAGCAGCTTAGGATCGGGGTCGAGCTCTGGAAACACCATATATTTT

V gene: TRBV20-1
clone size: many
D gene: TRBD1
J gene: TRBJ1-4
CDR3 protein: CSARHITGEDEKLFF
CDR3 DNA: TGCAGTGCTAGACACATAACAGGGGAGGATGAAAAACTGTTTTTT

V gene: TRBV7-2
clone size: -
D gene: -
J gene: TRBJ2-3
CDR3 protein: CASSLAPWGADTQYF
CDR3 DNA: TGTGCCAGCAGCTTAGCACCGTGGGGGGCGGATACGCAGTATTTT

V gene: TRBV6-5
clone size: few
D gene: -
J gene: TRBJ1-4
CDR3 protein: CASSPDLGTNEKLFF
CDR3 DNA: TGTGCCAGCAGTCCCGACCTTGGGACTAATGAAAAACTGTTTTTT

V gene: TRBV6-5
clone size: many
D gene: -
J gene: TRBJ1-4
CDR3 protein: CASSSRQGLLEKLFF
CDR3 DNA: TGTGCCAGCAGTTCCCGGCAGGGCCTCCTAGAAAAACTGTTTTTT

V gene: TRBV6-5
clone size: many
D gene: -
J gene: TRBJ1-5
CDR3 protein: CASSYLGFNQPQHF
CDR3 DNA: TGTGCCAGCAGTTATTTGGGTTTTAATCAGCCCCAGCATTTT

V gene: TRBV21-1
clone size: many
D gene: -
J gene: TRBJ1-2
CDR3 protein: CASIKETAYGYTF
CDR3 DNA: TGTGCCAGCATTAAGGAGACTGCCTATGGCTACACCTTC

V gene: TRBV5-1
clone size: many
D gene: -
J gene: TRBJ2-6
CDR3 protein: CATTMGPGANVLTF
CDR3 DNA: TGCGCCACCACCATGGGTCCTGGGGCCAACGTCCTGACTTTC

V gene: TRBV6-5
clone size: many
D gene: -
J gene: TRBJ2-7
CDR3 protein: CASSGGALGSYEQYF
CDR3 DNA: TGTGCCAGCTCTGGCGGGGCCTTGGGCTCCTACGAGCAGTACTTC

V gene: TRBV9
clone size: -
D gene: TRBD2
J gene: TRBJ2-3
CDR3 protein: CASSVGGGAHYTQYF
CDR3 DNA: TGTGCCAGCAGCGTAGGCGGGGGGGCCCACTATACGCAGTATTTT

V gene: TRBV6-2/TRBV6-3
clone size: -
D gene: -
J gene: TRBJ1-1
CDR3 protein: CASQIKWNTEAFF
CDR3 DNA: TGTGCCAGCCAAATCAAATGGAACACTGAAGCTTTCTTT

V gene: TRBV28
clone size: many
D gene: -
J gene: TRBJ2-7
CDR3 protein: CASSLSQAGASYEQYF
CDR3 DNA: TGTGCCAGCAGTTTAAGCCAGGCAGGGGCAAGCTACGAGCAGTACTTC

V gene: TRBV12-5
clone size: many
D gene: -
J gene: TRBJ1-1
CDR3 protein: CASGSQGTEAFF
CDR3 DNA: TGTGCTAGTGGTTCCCAGGGGACTGAAGCTTTCTTT

V gene: TRBV10-3
clone size: many
D gene: -
J gene: TRBJ2-1
CDR3 protein: CATKGPTGTGEQFF
CDR3 DNA: TGTGCCACCAAGGGTCCGACAGGGACTGGAGAGCAGTTCTTC

V gene: TRBV7-8
clone size: -
D gene: -
J gene: TRBJ1-5
CDR3 protein: CASNLGSRGDQPQHF
CDR3 DNA: TGTGCCAGCAACCTGGGATCCAGGGGCGATCAGCCCCAGCATTTT

V gene: TRBV29-1
clone size: many
D gene: -
J gene: TRBJ1-1
CDR3 protein: CSVVRQANTEAFF
CDR3 DNA: TGCAGCGTTGTCCGACAGGCGAACACTGAAGCTTTCTTT

V gene: TRBV10-3
clone size: few
D gene: TRBD1
J gene: TRBJ1-4
CDR3 protein: CAITRDRDEKLFF
CDR3 DNA: TGTGCCATCACTCGGGACAGGGATGAAAAACTGTTTTTT

V gene: TRBV12-3/TRBV12-4
clone size: -
D gene: TRBD2
J gene: TRBJ2-7
CDR3 protein: CASSARLAGVPRGSYEQYF
CDR3 DNA: TGTGCCAGCAGTGCCCGACTAGCGGGGGTGCCTAGAGGCTCCTACGAGCAGTACTTC